The rows below give T cell receptor beta chains drawn from one sample of a study of PD-L1 blockade in urothelial cancer. Sequencing was performed with immunoSEQ multiplex PCR; in TCRdb, only in-frame clones are kept and a portion is missing. The sample yields about 88,000 clones, around nine tenths seen once. The sample in question was PBMCs, obtained around atezolizumab (anti-PD-L1) treatment. All receptors come from a man aged 55 to 70 with urothelial cancer. CDR3s include the opening cysteine and the closing phenylalanine or tryptophan. D genes are given only for firm matches. Only part of the rows carry a size: once, few, many, or a class if the clone is expanded.

TRBV6-6	TRBJ2-7	NA	NA	CASSYLTGFNYEQYF
TRBV5-4	TRBJ2-3	NA	TRBD2	CASSWGLAGSDTDTQYF
TRBV5-1	TRBJ1-6	NA	NA	CASRPGGNSPLHF
TRBV9	TRBJ2-5	NA	TRBD2	CASSVSVWRGGDETQYF
TRBV11-2	TRBJ1-5	NA	TRBD1	CASSTHRGRSQPQHF
TRBV30	TRBJ2-7	NA	TRBD2	CASKMTSGVEQYF
TRBV27	TRBJ1-6	once	NA	CASRFSSSSSYNSPLHF
TRBV9	TRBJ2-1	NA	TRBD2	CASAAGTSGGRDNEQFF
TRBV7-2	TRBJ1-4	NA	NA	CASSLEKGFNEKLFF
TRBV21-1	TRBJ2-3	once	NA	CASTLRTSGTDTQYF
TRBV27	TRBJ1-6	NA	NA	CASSPNGGRTNSPLHF
TRBV5-1	TRBJ1-3	NA	NA	CASSLEGRGVRNTIYF
TRBV5-5	TRBJ2-1	NA	TRBD2	CAGGGSSYNEQFF
TRBV5-6	TRBJ2-7	few	TRBD1	CASSFGQGPYEQYF
TRBV5-6	TRBJ1-5	NA	NA	CGLGPYQPQHF
TRBV28	TRBJ2-7	NA	NA	CASSFPRIYGSSYEQYF
TRBV7-9	TRBJ2-5	NA	TRBD1	CASSWTGYQETQYF
TRBV10-2	TRBJ2-2	NA	NA	CASSWGLLDNTGELFF
TRBV9	TRBJ1-1	few	NA	CASSVGSAGEAFF
TRBV5-6	TRBJ2-7	NA	TRBD2	CASSLAGEGGRYEQYF
TRBV5-8	TRBJ2-1	NA	TRBD2	CASGFQRESFSSYNEQFF
TRBV28	TRBJ2-7	NA	TRBD1	CASSSQDRSYEQYF
TRBV5-1	TRBJ2-7	NA	TRBD1	CASSGTEYYEQYF
TRBV2	TRBJ1-2	NA	NA	CASSEAEVGWGYTF
TRBV7-9	TRBJ2-3	NA	TRBD2	CASSPWGLAGGSGTDTQYF
TRBV25-1	TRBJ1-1	NA	NA	CASSEYSGHGTEAFF
TRBV4-2	TRBJ2-5	NA	NA	CASSQGLYGETQYF
TRBV5-4	TRBJ2-7	NA	NA	CASSLALTYEQYF
TRBV5-6	TRBJ2-2	NA	TRBD2	CASSSSGANTGELFF
TRBV19	TRBJ1-5	NA	TRBD1	CASSPPGQGGLGQHF
TRBV18	TRBJ1-5	NA	TRBD1	CASSGGQGSGQPQHF
TRBV7-9	TRBJ1-2	NA	NA	CASSLQGGEGYGYTF
TRBV7-3	TRBJ2-1	NA	NA	CASSLSTTGEQFF
TRBV30	TRBJ2-1	NA	TRBD2	CAWRTSGRSNEQFF
TRBV4-3	TRBJ2-1	NA	TRBD2	CASSQDVRREYIF
TRBV4-3	TRBJ2-3	NA	TRBD2	CASSQDPSGGARDTQYF
TRBV11-3	TRBJ1-1	NA	NA	CASSLEQNTEAFF
TRBV2	TRBJ2-3	NA	TRBD2	CASRTDFGSGAGGDTQYF
TRBV7-9	TRBJ1-4	NA	NA	CASSQANEKLFF
TRBV6-1	TRBJ1-2	NA	NA	CASSSRDAGFNGYTF
TRBV10-3	TRBJ1-2	NA	NA	CAISESPSGVGGYTF
TRBV10-3	TRBJ1-3	NA	NA	CAISERGYTGNTIYF
TRBV7-9	TRBJ2-3	NA	NA	CASSPGTSTDTQYF
TRBV14	TRBJ1-5	NA	NA	CASSQDSIQPQHF
TRBV5-4	TRBJ2-3	once	NA	CASSFSRVFTDTQYF
TRBV5-1	TRBJ2-7	NA	NA	CASSLVAESYEQYF
TRBV19	TRBJ1-1	NA	TRBD1	CASSIDPGQGGNTEAFF
TRBV5-4	TRBJ1-1	NA	TRBD1	CATNPGSLTGTTEAFF
TRBV10-3	TRBJ1-3	NA	NA	CAISEMSSGNTIYF
TRBV5-4	TRBJ2-5	NA	TRBD2	CASSSRGDQETQYF
TRBV5-1	TRBJ2-7	NA	TRBD1	CASRPGQGAYEQYF
TRBV6-5	TRBJ1-5	NA	NA	CASRGGAHQPQHF
TRBV30	TRBJ2-7	NA	NA	CAWSVSAGHEQYF
TRBV6-1	TRBJ2-2	NA	TRBD1	CASAMTGGAGELFF
TRBV2	TRBJ1-2	NA	TRBD1	CASSEASGTAYGYTF
TRBV7-9	TRBJ2-7	once	TRBD2	CATESSGRGEQYF
TRBV10-2	TRBJ2-3	NA	TRBD1	CASRDRAGDTQYF
TRBV4-3	TRBJ1-3	NA	TRBD1	CASSQIGQGSSGNTIYF
TRBV21-1	TRBJ1-5	NA	NA	CASSKSWEVGGDDQPQHF
TRBV11-2	TRBJ2-1	NA	TRBD2	CASRSGTSYNEQFF